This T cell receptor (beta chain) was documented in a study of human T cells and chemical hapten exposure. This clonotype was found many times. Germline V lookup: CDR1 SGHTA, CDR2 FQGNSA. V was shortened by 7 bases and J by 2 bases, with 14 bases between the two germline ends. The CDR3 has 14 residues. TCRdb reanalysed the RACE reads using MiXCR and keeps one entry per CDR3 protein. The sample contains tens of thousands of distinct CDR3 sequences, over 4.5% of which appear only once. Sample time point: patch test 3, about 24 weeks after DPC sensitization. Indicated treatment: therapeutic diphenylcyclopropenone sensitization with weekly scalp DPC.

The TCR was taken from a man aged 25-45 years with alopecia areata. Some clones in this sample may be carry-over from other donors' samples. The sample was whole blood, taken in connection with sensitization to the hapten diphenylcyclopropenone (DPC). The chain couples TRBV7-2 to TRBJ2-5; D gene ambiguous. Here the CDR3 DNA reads TGTGCCAGCAACCCCATGGCCGGGCAAGAGACCCAGTACTTC. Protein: CASNPMAGQETQYF.